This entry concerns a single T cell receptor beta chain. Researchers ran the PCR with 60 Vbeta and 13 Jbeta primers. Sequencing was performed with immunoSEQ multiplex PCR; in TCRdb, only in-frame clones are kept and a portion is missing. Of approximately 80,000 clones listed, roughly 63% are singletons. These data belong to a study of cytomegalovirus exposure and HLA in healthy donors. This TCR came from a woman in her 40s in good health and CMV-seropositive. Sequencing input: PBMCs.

The chain's CDR3 is CASSPGRGANTGELFF. The CDR3 nucleotides are TGTGCCAGCAGCCCTGGTCGTGGGGCCAACACCGGGGAGCTGTTTTTT. The chain combines TRBV11-2 with TRBJ2-2; D might be TRBD1 (5 bases). Germline assignment: CDR1 SGHAT and CDR2 FQNNGV. This CDR3 spans 16 amino acids. Trimming took off 5 bases at V and 2 bases at J, with 15 bases between the two ends. The full variable domain, its missing parts supplied by reference TRBV11-2 and TRBJ2-2, is EAGVAQSPRYKIIEKRQSVAFWCNPISGHATLYWYQQILGQGPKLLIQFQNNGVVDDSQLPKDRFSAERLKGVDSTLKIQPAKLEDSAVYLCASSPGRGANTGELFFGEGSRLTVL.